A single TCR beta chain is shown here with its context. Its antigen remains unknown. The CDR3 runs 16 residues. The J segment lost 0 bases and the V segment lost 0 bases, leaving 2 bases of the junction unmatched. Germline values: CDR1 SEHNR, CDR2 FQNEAQ (reference sequence). Primers: 60 Vbeta forward and 13 Jbeta reverse. TCRdb keeps only in-frame clones here, not all; method: immunoSEQ multiplex PCR. The sample includes 90,000 to 110,000 clones, around 80% of them seen just once. The sample originates from a study of cytomegalovirus exposure and HLA in healthy donors. Broader study findings: Whilst most TCR sequences proved rare, a subset of public TCRs occurred across many donors.

The specimen sequenced was PBMCs. This TCR came from a male donor in good health and CMV-seronegative. The chain has TRBV7-9 and TRBJ2-3; TRBD1 aligns across 8 bases. The CDR3 reads CASSLAGTGSTDTQYF. CDR3 nucleotide sequence: TGTGCCAGCAGCTTAGCTGGGACAGGAAGCACAGATACGCAGTATTTT.